This T cell receptor beta chain was captured in a study of blood T cell repertoires in COVID-19. The overall study: Material from acute and convalescent COVID-19 was sourced from the United States, Italy and Spain. The cDNA or gDNA used as material had been derived from T cells, B-cell-depleted T cells, or PBMCs.

The Seattle site enrolled patients during active infection and followed them longitudinally. Authors' processing steps: Using reference gene primer amplification, nucleated cell counts were estimated. Clones were read by immunoSEQ multiplex PCR, and TCRdb kept only the in-frame ones, dropping some. The V and J calls and the clone size are those of that table, but D and trimming were determined from the DNA. Among approximately 350,000 clones listed, 65% to 90% were seen once. The sample comprised peripheral blood. The source is a woman in her sixties or seventies with COVID-19, enrolled during active disease.

The CDR3 spells CASSQGGTEAFF. The DNA of the CDR3 is TGTGCCAGCAGCCAGGGGGGGACTGAAGCTTTCTTT. The chain uses TRBV3-1 (or the pseudogene TRBV3-2) and TRBJ1-1; the D gene is possibly TRBD1 (5 bases). This CDR3 has 12 amino acids. Between the trimmed V and J ends, which lost 3 bases and 5 bases, there was a span of 7 bases. Germline V gene lookup returns CDR1 LGHDT and CDR2 YNNKEL (reference sequence).